The present T cell receptor beta chain was sequenced within a study of identifying expanded T cells in peripheral blood. Produced via immunoSEQ multiplex PCR; TCRdb's table is partial and in-frame only. This table holds 100,000 to 150,000 clones, roughly 82% found once. There are 16 residues in the CDR3. Unmatched junction bases numbered 6, after V lost 5 bases and J lost 1 base. The V gene's germline CDR1 is LNHDA and CDR2 SQIVND (reference sequence). With regard to this clone: As yet, its antigen is unknown.

During the collection period, no donor immune events like infections were recorded. Notes on the study in general: Over around two and four weeks, about 15 and 18 clones changed, versus around 1.1 between replicates. Across healthy donors, higher total template counts meant significantly greater roughly 2-week count variance.

The sequenced sample consisted of blood. This sequence joins TRBV19 and TRBJ1-5; 9 nucleotides align to TRBD1. The sequence came from a person aged 18 to 75 in good health. The CDR3 sequence: CASSPGGQGSNQPQHF. CDR3 DNA: TGTGCCAGTAGTCCCGGTGGACAGGGGAGCAATCAGCCCCAGCATTTT.